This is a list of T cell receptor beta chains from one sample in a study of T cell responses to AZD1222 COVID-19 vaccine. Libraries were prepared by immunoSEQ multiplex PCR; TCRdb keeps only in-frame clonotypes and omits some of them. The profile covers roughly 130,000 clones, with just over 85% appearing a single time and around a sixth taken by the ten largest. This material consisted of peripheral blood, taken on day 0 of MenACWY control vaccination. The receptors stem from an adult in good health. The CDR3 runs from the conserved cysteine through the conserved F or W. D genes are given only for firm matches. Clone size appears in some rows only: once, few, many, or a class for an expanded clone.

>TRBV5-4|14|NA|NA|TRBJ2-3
TGTGCCAGCAGCTTGGCCGGGGGAGGAGATACGCAGTATTTT
CASSLAGGGDTQYF
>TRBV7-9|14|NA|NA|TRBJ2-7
TGTGCCAGCAGCTTAGTGGCCTCCTCCTACGAGCAGTACTTC
CASSLVASSYEQYF
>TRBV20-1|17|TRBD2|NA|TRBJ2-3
TGCAGTGCTAGTAGTACTAGCGGGAGGACTAGCACAGATACGCAGTATTTT
CSASSTSGRTSTDTQYF
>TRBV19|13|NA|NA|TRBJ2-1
TGTGCCAGTAGTATAGGGCCCTACAATGAGCAGTTCTTC
CASSIGPYNEQFF
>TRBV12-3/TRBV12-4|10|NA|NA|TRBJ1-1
TGTGCCAGCAGTTTAAAGAGATTGGTCTTT
CASSLKRLVF
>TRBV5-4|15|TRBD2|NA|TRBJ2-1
TGTGCCAGCAGCCATACTAGCGGGTTTTACAATGAGCAGTTCTTC
CASSHTSGFYNEQFF
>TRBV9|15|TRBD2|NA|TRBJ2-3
TGTGCCAGCAGCGTGGATAGCGGGAATATGCGGACGCAGTATTTT
CASSVDSGNMRTQYF
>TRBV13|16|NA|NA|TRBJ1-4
TGTGCCAGCAGCCAGCACTTTGGGACTCCGAATGAAAAACTGTTTTTT
CASSQHFGTPNEKLFF
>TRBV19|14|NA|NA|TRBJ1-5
TGTGCCAGTAGTATTTTTCAGGGGAATCAGCCCCAGCATTTT
CASSIFQGNQPQHF
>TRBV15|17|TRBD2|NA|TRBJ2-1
TGTGCCACCAGCAGAGAAAGGCTAGCGGGAGAATCGGGTGAGCAGTTCTTC
CATSRERLAGESGEQFF
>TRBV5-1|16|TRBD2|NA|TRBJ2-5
TGCGCCAGCAGCTTGGTTACTAGCGGGATGGGTGAGACCCAGTACTTC
CASSLVTSGMGETQYF
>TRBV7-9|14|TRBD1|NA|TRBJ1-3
TGTGCCAGCAGCTGGGGACAGGGGGGAAACACCATATATTTT
CASSWGQGGNTIYF
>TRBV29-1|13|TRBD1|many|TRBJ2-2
TGCAGCGCCTGGACAGGGGATATCGGGGAGCTGTTTTTT
CSAWTGDIGELFF
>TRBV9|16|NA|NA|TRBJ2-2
TGTGCCAGCAGCGGTCCCGGGACTCACAACACCGGGGAGCTGTTTTTT
CASSGPGTHNTGELFF
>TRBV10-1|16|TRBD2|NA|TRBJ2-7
TGCGCCAGCAGTGAGTCGGTAGCGGGTCCCTCCTACGAGCAGTACTTC
CASSESVAGPSYEQYF
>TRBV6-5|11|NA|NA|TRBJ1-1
TGTGCCAGCGGGGGGAACACTGAAGCTTTCTTT
CASGGNTEAFF
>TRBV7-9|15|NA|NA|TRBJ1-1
TGTGCCAGCAGCGTCAACGAGCTAAGGGTCGCTGAAGCTTTCTTT
CASSVNELRVAEAFF
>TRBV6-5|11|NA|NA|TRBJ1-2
TGTGCCAGCAATACAGTGCGAGACTACACCTTC
CASNTVRDYTF
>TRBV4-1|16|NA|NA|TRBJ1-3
TGCGCCAGCAGCCAAGTTTTCAGGGACTCTGGAAACACCATATATTTT
CASSQVFRDSGNTIYF
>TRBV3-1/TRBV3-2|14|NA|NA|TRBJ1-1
TGTGCCAGCAGCCAAGATGGTTCGGTCCGTGAAGCTTTCTTT
CASSQDGSVREAFF
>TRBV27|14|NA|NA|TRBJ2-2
TGTGCCAGCAGTTGGTCCGCGAACACCGGGGAGCTGTTTTTT
CASSWSANTGELFF
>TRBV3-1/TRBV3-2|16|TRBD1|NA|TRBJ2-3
TGTGCCAGCAGCCTGGGCAGGGGGCGAAAAACAGATACGCAGTATTTT
CASSLGRGRKTDTQYF
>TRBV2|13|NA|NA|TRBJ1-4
TGTGCCAGCAGAGGGGACGGCAATGAAAAACTGTTTTTT
CASRGDGNEKLFF
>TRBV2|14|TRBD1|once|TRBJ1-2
TGTGCCAGCATCCCCGGGACAGGGGACTATGGCTACACCTTC
CASIPGTGDYGYTF
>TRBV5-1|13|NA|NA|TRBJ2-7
TGCGCCAGCAGCTTGGCCCTCGGTTACGAGCAGTACTTC
CASSLALGYEQYF
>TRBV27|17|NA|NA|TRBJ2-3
TGTGCCAGCAGTTTGGTCGGGGTGGTGGAAAGTTTGCATACGCAGTATTTT
CASSLVGVVESLHTQYF
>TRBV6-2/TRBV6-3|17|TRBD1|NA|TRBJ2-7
TGTGCCAGCAGCCCCCCGACCGGGACAGGGAAATCCTACGAGCAGTACTTC
CASSPPTGTGKSYEQYF
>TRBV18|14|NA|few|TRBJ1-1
TGTGCCAGCTCACCAGCCAGGGCGAACACTGAAGCTTTCTTT
CASSPARANTEAFF